One and the same sample provided the 25 T cell receptor beta chains below, sequenced in a study of shared clonotypes between healthy human individuals. Data came from immunoSEQ multiplex PCR; TCRdb stores just in-frame clones and leaves some out. In the table there are roughly 1 million clones, approximately 76% of which are singletons. The specimen was memory CD4+ T cells sorted from blood. Subset: CD45RA-negative fraction. These receptors originate from a young man in good health.

The rearrangement uses TRBV7-2 and TRBJ1-2; no firm D call. The CDR3 has 15 amino acids. The ends were cut back, 3 bases at V and 4 bases at J, with 15 bases in the middle. Germline V gives CDR1 SGHTA, CDR2 FQGNSA. CDR3 coding DNA: TGTGCCAGCAGCTTGGAACCATGGGGTAGCTATGGCTACACCTTC. This translates into CASSLEPWGSYGYTF.

This clone appeared a single time. The V gene is TRBV30, the J gene TRBJ1-3; D not certain. The CDR3 is made up of 13 amino acids. Trimming shortened V by 4 bases and J by 0 bases, and 7 bases separated the two germline ends. Per germline, CDR1 GTSNPN and CDR2 SVGIG (reference sequence). The CDR3 reads CAWTILSGNTIYF. The CDR3 bases are TGTGCCTGGACAATACTCTCTGGAAACACCATATATTTT.

Here the CDR3 reads CASRNMGGGEQFF. The CDR3 DNA reads as TGTGCCAGCAGGAATATGGGTGGGGGTGAGCAGTTCTTC. The chain links TRBV2 to TRBJ2-1; D tentatively fits TRBD1 or TRBD2 (5 bases each). This CDR3 has 13 amino acids. Germline CDR1 SNHLY, CDR2 FYNNEI. V was shortened by 6 bases and J by 9 bases, with 15 bases between the two germline ends.

This chain links TRBV4-3 with TRBJ2-1; D ambiguous. Trimming cost V 6 bases and J 6 bases, with 18 bases left between them. Germline V gene sequence: CDR1 LGHNA, CDR2 YSLEER. This CDR3 has 15 residues. CDR3: CASSLSPSIGNEQFF. In DNA form, the CDR3 reads TGCGCCAGCAGTCTTAGTCCGTCAATCGGCAATGAGCAGTTCTTC.

The V gene is TRBV7-9, the J gene TRBJ2-5; 11 nucleotides match TRBD1. The better agreement between TRBJ2-7 and the DNA end casts doubt on the J call. Per germline, CDR1 SEHNR and CDR2 FQNEAQ (reference sequence). The CDR3 covers 16 residues. The CDR3: CASSLGDRGLSYEQYF. DNA for the CDR3: TGTGCCAGCAGCTTAGGGGACAGGGGGTTGTCCTACGAGCAGTACTTC.

V and J are TRBV2 and TRBJ1-5; weak D call: TRBD1 (6 bases). This CDR3 has 15 amino acids. Germline CDR1 is SNHLY and CDR2 is FYNNEI. Trimming removed 6 bases at V and 1 base at J, with 13 bases between. The CDR3 DNA is TGTGCCAGCAGCCCGGAGGGGGGAAGCAATCAGCCCCAGCATTTT. It specifies CASSPEGGSNQPQHF.

The J gene is TRBJ2-4, the V gene TRBV7-2; D ambiguous. Trimming removed 1 base at V and 1 base at J, with 8 bases between. The germline V gene has CDR1 SGHTA and CDR2 FQGNSA. This CDR3 is built from 15 residues. In DNA, the CDR3 is TGTGCCAGCAGCTTAGGAGGTTTTGCCAAAAACATTCAGTACTTC. It encodes CASSLGGFAKNIQYF.

The J gene is TRBJ2-5, the V gene TRBV7-8; D remains unclear. The germline V gene has CDR1 SGHVS and CDR2 FQNEAQ. This CDR3 spans 12 amino acids. The germline V and J ends were trimmed by 0 bases and 6 bases, with 5 bases remaining between them. The CDR3 DNA reads as TGTGCCAGCAGCTTAGCGTTCCAGACCCAGTACTTC. This codes for CASSLAFQTQYF.

Regarding this clone: The DNA is left out, because the CDR3 cannot be placed on it with certainty; the CDR3 is given as TCRdb lists it. This sequence joins TRBV4-3 and TRBJ2-7. The CDR3 is 15 residues long, ends included. From germline, CDR1 is LGHNA and CDR2 YSLEER. This CDR3 is CASSHLRAGSREQYF.

The chain carries TRBV6-1 and TRBJ2-7; 8 bases line up with TRBD2. The V and J ends lost 7 bases and 6 bases, in that order; junction bases with no gene match: 14. Germline V gives CDR1 MNHNS, CDR2 SASEGT. The CDR3 has 15 residues. The CDR3 reads CASTLAGPPFVEQYF. The CDR3 coding sequence is TGTGCCAGCACTCTAGCGGGCCCCCCTTTCGTCGAGCAGTACTTC.

This chain links TRBV11-2 with TRBJ2-2; the D is unclear. V shed 3 bases and J shed 6 bases, with 11 bases lying between them. The CDR3 covers 14 residues. CDR1 is SGHAT and CDR2 is FQNNGV in the germline V gene. CDR3 amino acids: CASSFREIPGELFF. The CDR3 DNA sequence: TGTGCCAGCAGCTTTCGCGAAATCCCCGGGGAGCTGTTTTTT. The full variable domain, with the rest looked up from reference TRBV11-2 and TRBJ2-2, is EAGVAQSPRYKIIEKRQSVAFWCNPISGHATLYWYQQILGQGPKLLIQFQNNGVVDDSQLPKDRFSAERLKGVDSTLKIQPAKLEDSAVYLCASSFREIPGELFFGEGSRLTVL.

The chain uses TRBV2 and TRBJ1-1; D not certain. In germline, CDR1 is SNHLY, CDR2 FYNNEI. The CDR3 totals 14 residues. The germline V and J ends were trimmed by 8 bases and 4 bases, with 17 bases remaining between them. In DNA form, the CDR3 reads TGTGCCAGCCTTGAAAGTCTGGGTGGCACTGAAGCTTTCTTT. Protein product: CASLESLGGTEAFF.

The chain recombines TRBV6-1 with TRBJ1-5, with D possibly being TRBD1 (5 bases). Germline CDR1 and CDR2: MNHNS and SASEGT. The CDR3 contains 15 residues. Deletions cut 1 base from V and 3 bases from J, with 10 bases between. CDR3 sequence reads: CASSEGAGHNQPQHF. The CDR3, as DNA: TGTGCCAGCAGTGAAGGGGCAGGGCACAATCAGCCCCAGCATTTT.

In this sample, this clone turned up once. The chain combines TRBV6-5 with TRBJ1-1, with a tentative D call TRBD1 (5 bases). V shed 2 bases and J shed 1 base, with 11 bases lying between them. Germline CDR1 MNHEY, CDR2 SVGAGI. The CDR3 spans 15 residues. CDR3 sequence reads: CASSYTRQGNTEAFF. CDR3 in DNA: TGTGCCAGCAGTTACACCCGCCAGGGGAACACTGAAGCTTTCTTT.

CDR3 coding DNA: TGTGCCAGCAGCTTAATGCACAGGAGGGGCACTGAAGCTTTCTTT. It yields the protein CASSLMHRRGTEAFF. V gene TRBV7-9 combines with J gene TRBJ1-1; possibly TRBD1 for D (5 bases). Looked up from germline, CDR1 is SEHNR and CDR2 is FQNEAQ (reference sequence). V shed 2 bases and J shed 4 bases, with 14 bases lying between them. This CDR3 has 15 amino acids. The full variable domain, completed using reference TRBV7-9 and TRBJ1-1, is DTGVSQNPRHKITKRGQNVTFRCDPISEHNRLYWYRQTLGQGPEFLTYFQNEAQLEKSRLLSDRFSAERPKGSFSTLEIQRTEQGDSAMYLCASSLMHRRGTEAFFGQGTRLTVV.

The chain has TRBV7-2 and TRBJ2-1; 7 bases are shared with TRBD2. Trimming cost V 1 base and J 7 bases; bases outside gene matches: 4. This CDR3 is built from 14 residues. The germline V gene has CDR1 SGHTA and CDR2 FQGNSA. In DNA, the CDR3 is TGTGCCAGCAGCTTAGGGGTTAGCGGGAATGAGCAGTTCTTC. This translates into CASSLGVSGNEQFF.

The V and J genes are TRBV30 and TRBJ2-1, with a weak D call TRBD2 (5 bases). Per germline, CDR1 GTSNPN and CDR2 SVGIG (reference sequence). The CDR3 covers 13 residues. V lost 0 bases, J lost 6 bases, and 9 bases lay in between. The CDR3: CAWSVFRGNEQFF. The CDR3 coding sequence is TGTGCCTGGAGTGTATTCCGGGGCAATGAGCAGTTCTTC.

CDR3 loop: CASSSDRRLNRGSGETQYF. As DNA, the CDR3 is TGTGCCAGCAGCTCCGACCGTCGACTAAACCGGGGGTCGGGGGAGACCCAGTACTTC. The V gene is TRBV7-9, the J gene TRBJ2-5, with D tentatively TRBD2 (6 bases). V was trimmed by 4 bases and J by 5 bases, leaving 29 bases between them. The germline V gene encodes CDR1 SEHNR and CDR2 FQNEAQ (reference sequence). This CDR3 is 19 amino acids long.

The count of this clone is one. The rearrangement links TRBV7-6 to TRBJ2-7, with a weak D call TRBD2 (5 bases). V was trimmed by 1 base and J by 3 bases, leaving 10 bases between them. The length of the CDR3 is 14 residues. Germline CDR1 is SGHVS and CDR2 is FNYEAQ. The CDR3 coding sequence is TGTGCCAGCAGCTTAGAGGAGGCTTACTACGAGCAGTACTTC. Amino acids: CASSLEEAYYEQYF.

The chain links TRBV7-2 to TRBJ2-1; a weak D match, TRBD1 (6 bases). Germline CDR1 and CDR2: SGHTA and FQGNSA. This CDR3 comprises 15 residues. V lost 1 base to trimming and J lost 2 bases, with 9 bases between them. The CDR3 reads CASSLEDSPYNEQFF. The CDR3 bases are TGTGCCAGCAGCTTAGAGGACAGCCCCTACAATGAGCAGTTCTTC.

This clone was observed a few times. The gene calls are TRBV5-1 and TRBJ2-2; D unclear. Per germline, CDR1 SGHRS and CDR2 YFSETQ. Between the trimmed V and J ends, which lost 0 bases and 7 bases, there was a span of 10 bases. This CDR3 is 14 amino acids long. The CDR3 nucleotides read TGCGCCAGCAGCTTGGCGGCTAGTGGCGGGGAGCTGTTTTTT. Protein: CASSLAASGGELFF.

The rearrangement uses TRBV2 and TRBJ1-6, with D perhaps TRBD1 (6 bases). The V end lost 6 bases, the J end lost 7 bases, and 16 bases lay between the germline ends. CDR1 SNHLY and CDR2 FYNNEI come from the germline V gene. CDR3 size: 15 residues. CDR3 sequence (DNA): TGTGCCAGCAGGACCGAGCAGGGGAAGAATTCACCCCTCCACTTT. It codes for CASRTEQGKNSPLHF.

The V call is TRBV29-1, the J call TRBJ2-2; no firm D call. This CDR3 is built from 14 residues. Germline values: CDR1 SQVTM, CDR2 ANQGSEA. V shed 5 bases and J shed 4 bases, with 14 bases lying between them. CDR3 protein: CSVYNPAATGELFF. In DNA form, the CDR3 reads TGCAGCGTTTATAACCCGGCGGCCACCGGGGAGCTGTTTTTT.

V and J are TRBV30 and TRBJ2-1, with no clear D. Germline V gene sequence: CDR1 GTSNPN, CDR2 SVGIG (reference sequence). Trimming removed 2 bases at V and 10 bases at J, with 15 bases between. This CDR3 region has 13 residues. CDR3 residues: CAWSRLSAREQFF. The CDR3, as DNA: TGTGCCTGGAGTCGTTTGAGTGCTAGGGAGCAGTTCTTC.

This rearrangement joins TRBV19 to TRBJ1-1; D is unclear. CDR1 and CDR2 (germline): LNHDA, SQIVND (reference sequence). The CDR3 contains 14 residues. The V end was cut by 5 bases, the J end by 5 bases, with 15 bases between. CDR3 in DNA: TGTGCCAGTAGTCCGGGTTTCGTCGGGACTGAAGCTTTCTTT. Its translation: CASSPGFVGTEAFF.